The entry below describes one TCR beta chain. The target antigen is unknown. This sample was taken from a study of CD8 T cells in Susac syndrome. V gave up 8 bases and J gave up 1 base, with 21 bases separating them. The CDR3 loop spans 16 amino acids. Germline V gene sequence: CDR1 GTSNPN, CDR2 SVGIG (reference sequence). Findings and caveats of the study: Susac syndrome CD4+ T cell repertoires showed no clonal expansion.

Reverse transcription of about 0.5 to 1 ug RNA was carried out with random hexamers. immunoSEQ multiplex PCR amplified TCR beta CDR3 across 54 Vbeta, 13 Jbeta. TCRdb ran MiXCR on the immunoSEQ multiplex PCR reads and lists one entry per CDR3 protein. In the table there are more than 110,000 distinct CDR3 sequences, 85% to 95% of which are singletons. The specimen sequenced was CD4+ T cells from PBMCs. The V and J genes are TRBV30 and TRBJ1-5; no definite D call. This sequence originates from a human donor with Susac syndrome. This CDR3 is CAASAATGMSNQPQHF. CDR3 DNA sequence: TGTGCCGCATCCGCGGCCACGGGGATGAGCAATCAGCCCCAGCATTTT.